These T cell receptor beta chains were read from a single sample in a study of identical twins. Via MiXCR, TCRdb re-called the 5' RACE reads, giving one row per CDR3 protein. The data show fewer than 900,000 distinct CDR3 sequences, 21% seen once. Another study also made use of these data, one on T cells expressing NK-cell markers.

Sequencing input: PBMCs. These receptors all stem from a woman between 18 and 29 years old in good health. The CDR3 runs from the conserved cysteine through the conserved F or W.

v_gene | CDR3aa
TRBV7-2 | CASSLSSGLAQNEQFF
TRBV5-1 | CASSFSAGDGETQYF
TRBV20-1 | CSASHSYGYTF
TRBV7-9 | CASSQSPRAEQYF
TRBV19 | CASRGRTYGYTF
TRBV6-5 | CASSYPPGLATCEQYF
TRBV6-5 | CASSYSLAVNNEQFF
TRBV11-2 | CASSGTSGNNEQFF
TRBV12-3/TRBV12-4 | CASSHSVQPQHF
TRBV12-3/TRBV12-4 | CASSIRTYEQYF
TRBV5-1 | CASSGSGTGGWGYTF